The subject of this entry is one T cell receptor beta chain. The table lists this clone with a few counts. Its binding antigen is unknown. Per-nucleotide qualities are absent, and no much larger clonotype sits a single base away. Read against the paper, the sample's time point label means: cycle 2 day 1 (C2D1) of nivolumab. All trial patients had relapsed after autologous stem cell transplantation, with cohorts A, B and C differing in prior brentuximab vedotin exposure. The trial cohort comprised 60 or so patients with relapsed/refractory classical Hodgkin lymphoma whose best overall responses were complete response, partial response or progressive disease. In the multi-cohort phase II CheckMate 205 trial, trial patients received single-agent nivolumab. An independent review committee assessed best overall response by applying the 2007 International Working Group response criteria. PBMCs from the trial were collected at three points: immediately before nivolumab initiation (C1D1), and during therapy at cycle 2 day 1 and cycle 4 day 1. Peripheral blood was collected in 8 mL Vacutainer Cell Preparation Tubes, from which PBMCs were isolated by centrifugation and then cryopreserved.

These data belong to a study of PD-1 blockade in classical Hodgkin lymphoma (dated by TCRdb to 2020 to 2022). For context, the study as a whole: Nivolumab dosing was 3 mg/kg intravenously every 2 weeks, continuing until either disease progression or unacceptable toxicity. The study used TCR beta sequencing and CyTOF to define a peripheral blood immune signature of response to PD-1 blockade in classical Hodgkin lymphoma. Results the study describes overall, beyond this receptor: The study was limited to a single clinical trial cohort, and causes of repertoire differences, possibly disease activity or prior therapy, remained undefined. Baseline TCR diversity was reported to be lower in newly diagnosed patients than in healthy donors, and even lower in relapsed/refractory patients. Trial patients achieving complete response had baseline diversity similar to newly diagnosed patients, whereas partial responders and progressors had significantly lower diversity. Diversity was lower in patients who began nivolumab less than 1 year after ASCT, so these patients were left out of later analyses to avoid confounding by immune reconstitution. By C4D1, a significant rise was seen in CD4+ TCR diversity but not in CD8+ TCR diversity (p=0.0027 vs p=0.16), and the rise was most apparent among complete responders (p=0.02).

Based on the germline V gene (reference sequence), the CDR1 and CDR2 sequences are MNHNY and SVGAGI. V is pared back by 7 bases and J by 1 base, with 11 bases lying between the germline termini. CDR3 length: 14 amino acids, cysteine to phenylalanine. Only the CDR3 region is kept as DNA, spanning 42 bases read in frame from base 1. Genomic DNA was isolated using the Qiagen DNeasy kit from unsorted PBMCs as well as from negatively selected CD4+ and CD8+ fractions. TCR beta CDR3 regions were amplified by immunoSEQ multiplex PCR using primers annealing to V and J segments. A synthetic immune receptor repertoire was used to minimize amplification bias, and remaining bias was computationally removed after sequencing. Per the source publication's procedure: Repertoire diversity was quantified as the Shannon entropy index using custom Python scripts. Unsorted, CD4+ and CD8+ repertoires were examined separately, except in combined analyses, for which CD4+ and CD8+ sequences were merged in silico. Clonal expansion was defined as at least a 2-fold frequency increase after treatment relative to C1D1, with a pseudocount of 0.5 for undetected baseline clones. Singleton clones were defined as clones with 0 or 1 copy at C1D1, and non-singleton clones were defined as clones with 2 or more copies. By matching protein sequences in sorted samples from the same patient, clones expanded in unsorted samples were annotated as CD4+, CD8+ or unknown. Diversity changes from C1D1 to C4D1 were tested in paired samples using Wilcoxon tests. Sourced from immuneACCESS, this table was stored by TCRdb with only in-frame sequences that have V and J called. A share of the clones is absent; for the studies checked, an unresolved V gene accounts for under half, and the remainder has no known explanation. V and J calls and clone size are those listed in that table; D and trimming were worked out from the DNA. The sample table lists more than 50,000 clones, 71% of them with a count of one. The ten largest make up approximately 9.9% of the sample.

Sequenced here: peripheral blood mononuclear cells (PBMCs), sampled before the second cycle of nivolumab. The source of this sequence is a human donor with classical Hodgkin lymphoma. The V and J segments used are TRBV6-6 and TRBJ1-5; the D gene is perhaps TRBD1, from 6 matching bases. The sequenced DNA: TGTGCCAGCACACCGGGGGGCAGCAATCAGCCCCAGCATTTT. It is translated as CASTPGGSNQPQHF.